A selection of T cell receptor beta chains follows, all from one sample in a study of OX40 agonist ivuxolimab in advanced cancers. The repertoire was sequenced with immunoSEQ multiplex PCR; TCRdb's copy has only in-frame clones and lacks some. The repertoire has 55,000 to 70,000 clones, 75% to 90% of them found once; the top ten carry roughly 0.5%. The specimen was CD4+ or CD8+ T cells sorted from blood, collected in a trial of the OX40 agonist ivuxolimab. These receptors were collected from an adult with an advanced solid tumor such as melanoma, head and neck, liver or kidney cancer. The CDR3 runs from the conserved cysteine through the conserved F or W. The order of the fields is D gene, V gene, J gene, clone size, CDR3 protein, CDR3 DNA. The D gene is left open where the match is weak. Only part of the rows carry a size: once, few, many, or a class if the clone is expanded.

D: NA
V: TRBV10-2
J: TRBJ1-5
size: once
CDR3: CASSEQPNQPQHF
DNA: TGCGCCAGCAGTGAGCAGCCCAATCAGCCCCAGCATTTT

D: NA
V: TRBV30
J: TRBJ2-7
size: NA
CDR3: CAWGLGSYEQYF
DNA: TGTGCCTGGGGGTTAGGGTCCTACGAGCAGTACTTC

D: NA
V: TRBV5-1
J: TRBJ1-2
size: once
CDR3: CASSLDGRGSYGYTF
DNA: TGCGCCAGCAGCTTGGATGGCAGGGGCAGCTATGGCTACACCTTC

D: NA
V: TRBV11-2
J: TRBJ1-2
size: NA
CDR3: CASSKEGNNYGYTF
DNA: TGTGCCAGCAGCAAGGAGGGAAATAACTATGGCTACACCTTC

D: NA
V: TRBV7-2
J: TRBJ2-3
size: NA
CDR3: CASSHVGGRAQDTQYF
DNA: TGTGCCAGCAGCCACGTAGGGGGGAGGGCCCAGGATACGCAGTATTTT

D: NA
V: TRBV19
J: TRBJ1-6
size: few
CDR3: CASRFRDSPLHF
DNA: TGTGCCAGTAGATTCCGGGATTCACCCCTCCACTTT

D: TRBD1
V: TRBV7-9
J: TRBJ1-4
size: NA
CDR3: CASSFAGQGGKLFF
DNA: TGTGCCAGCAGCTTCGCGGGACAGGGAGGAAAACTGTTTTTT

D: NA
V: TRBV5-1
J: TRBJ1-2
size: NA
CDR3: CASSFRGGLDGYTF
DNA: TGCGCCAGCAGCTTCAGGGGCGGATTGGATGGCTACACCTTC

D: NA
V: TRBV5-6
J: TRBJ1-3
size: once
CDR3: CASSLGRRAGYGNTIYF
DNA: TGTGCCAGCAGCTTGGGGCGAAGAGCAGGGTATGGAAACACCATATATTTT

D: TRBD2
V: TRBV6-4
J: TRBJ2-7
size: NA
CDR3: CASSLLAGVYEQYF
DNA: TGTGCCAGCAGTTTACTAGCGGGAGTCTACGAGCAGTACTTC

D: NA
V: TRBV29-1
J: TRBJ1-3
size: NA
CDR3: CSVRGGERSSGNTIYF
DNA: TGCAGCGTCCGAGGGGGGGAACGGAGCTCTGGAAACACCATATATTTT

D: NA
V: TRBV7-6
J: TRBJ2-5
size: NA
CDR3: CASSLEFPETQYF
DNA: TGTGCCAGCAGCTTAGAGTTCCCGGAGACCCAGTACTTC

D: NA
V: TRBV19
J: TRBJ1-4
size: NA
CDR3: CASSIARHLNEKLFF
DNA: TGTGCCAGTAGTATAGCGAGACACCTTAATGAAAAACTGTTTTTT

D: NA
V: TRBV28
J: TRBJ1-2
size: few
CDR3: CASRPPTSYYGYTF
DNA: TGTGCCAGCAGGCCTCCCACGAGCTACTATGGCTACACCTTC

D: TRBD2
V: TRBV9
J: TRBJ2-5
size: NA
CDR3: CASRGTSGDGETQYF
DNA: TGTGCCAGCAGGGGGACTAGCGGGGATGGGGAGACCCAGTACTTC

D: NA
V: TRBV9
J: TRBJ2-3
size: NA
CDR3: CASSPTANTQYF
DNA: TGTGCCAGCAGCCCGACTGCGAATACGCAGTATTTT

D: NA
V: TRBV30
J: TRBJ2-2
size: NA
CDR3: CAWSVRAGNTGELFF
DNA: TGTGCCTGGAGTGTACGGGCTGGAAACACCGGGGAGCTGTTTTTT

D: NA
V: TRBV19
J: TRBJ2-1
size: NA
CDR3: CASRKGDGAGSYNEQFF
DNA: TGTGCCAGCCGAAAGGGGGATGGGGCGGGAAGCTACAATGAGCAGTTCTTC

D: NA
V: TRBV7-2
J: TRBJ2-1
size: once
CDR3: CASSLIRGRSYNEQFF
DNA: TGTGCCAGCAGCTTAATCCGGGGGAGGTCCTACAATGAGCAGTTCTTC

D: NA
V: TRBV7-2
J: TRBJ2-6
size: NA
CDR3: CASSFLRDLPGANVLTF
DNA: TGTGCCAGCAGCTTCTTACGGGATCTCCCTGGGGCCAACGTCCTGACTTTC

D: TRBD1
V: TRBV25-1
J: TRBJ2-5
size: NA
CDR3: CASSPLGTGTGETQYF
DNA: TGTGCCAGCAGTCCTCTAGGGACAGGGACGGGTGAGACCCAGTACTTC

D: NA
V: TRBV27
J: TRBJ2-1
size: NA
CDR3: CASSLWAGPPNNEQFF
DNA: TGTGCCAGCAGTTTATGGGCAGGGCCCCCCAACAATGAGCAGTTCTTC

D: NA
V: TRBV11-2
J: TRBJ1-2
size: NA
CDR3: CASSMYSYHYGYTF
DNA: TGTGCCAGCAGCATGTACAGTTACCACTATGGCTACACCTTC

D: TRBD1
V: TRBV28
J: TRBJ2-5
size: NA
CDR3: CASSFGTEVDQYF
DNA: TGTGCCAGCAGTTTTGGGACAGAGGTGGACCAGTACTTC

D: NA
V: TRBV28
J: TRBJ1-5
size: once
CDR3: CASSLSGGGQPQHF
DNA: TGTGCCAGCAGCCTGAGTGGGGGGGGTCAGCCCCAGCATTTT

D: TRBD1
V: TRBV19
J: TRBJ2-1
size: NA
CDR3: CASSLRDRDTYNEQFF
DNA: TGTGCCAGTAGCCTAAGGGACAGGGATACCTACAATGAGCAGTTCTTC

D: TRBD1
V: TRBV6-6
J: TRBJ1-6
size: NA
CDR3: CASTAGGGASGSPLHF
DNA: TGTGCCAGCACCGCGGGAGGGGGCGCGAGCGGTTCACCCCTCCACTTT

D: NA
V: TRBV6-6
J: TRBJ2-3
size: NA
CDR3: CASRGSGSTDTQYF
DNA: TGTGCCAGCAGAGGGAGCGGCAGCACAGATACGCAGTATTTT

D: TRBD2
V: TRBV7-9
J: TRBJ2-5
size: NA
CDR3: CASSLEGSGTETQYF
DNA: TGTGCCAGCAGCTTAGAGGGTAGCGGGACAGAGACCCAGTACTTC

D: NA
V: TRBV11-2
J: TRBJ2-5
size: NA
CDR3: CASSSPSTGTQYF
DNA: TGTGCCAGCAGCAGTCCCAGTACAGGGACCCAGTACTTC

D: NA
V: TRBV15
J: TRBJ2-5
size: few
CDR3: CATSRDPGPQETQYF
DNA: TGTGCCACCAGCAGAGACCCGGGTCCTCAAGAGACCCAGTACTTC

D: TRBD1
V: TRBV30
J: TRBJ1-4
size: NA
CDR3: CAWSGTGSNEKLFF
DNA: TGTGCCTGGAGTGGGACAGGGTCTAATGAAAAACTGTTTTTT

D: NA
V: TRBV5-1
J: TRBJ1-5
size: few
CDR3: CASSLDGGNQPQHF
DNA: TGCGCCAGCAGCTTGGATGGGGGCAATCAGCCCCAGCATTTT

D: NA
V: TRBV5-1
J: TRBJ2-7
size: NA
CDR3: CASSPTGTKNYEQYF
DNA: TGCGCCAGCAGCCCTACCGGGACAAAGAACTACGAGCAGTACTTC

D: NA
V: TRBV11-3
J: TRBJ2-7
size: few
CDR3: CASSQKGHEQYF
DNA: TGTGCCAGCAGCCAAAAAGGACACGAGCAGTACTTC

D: TRBD2
V: TRBV29-1
J: TRBJ2-1
size: NA
CDR3: CSVFDLAGGSYNEQFF
DNA: TGCAGCGTTTTCGATCTAGCGGGAGGCTCCTACAATGAGCAGTTCTTC

D: TRBD2
V: TRBV5-4
J: TRBJ2-1
size: NA
CDR3: CASSPMGGSSTYNEQFF
DNA: TGTGCCAGCAGCCCGATGGGCGGGAGTTCCACCTACAATGAGCAGTTCTTC

D: TRBD1
V: TRBV5-8
J: TRBJ1-5
size: NA
CDR3: CASSPGTGFQPQHF
DNA: TGTGCCAGCAGTCCCGGGACAGGGTTTCAGCCCCAGCATTTT

D: NA
V: TRBV5-5
J: TRBJ2-1
size: NA
CDR3: CASSLSGNSYNEQFF
DNA: TGTGCCAGCAGCTTGAGCGGAAACTCCTACAATGAGCAGTTCTTC

D: NA
V: TRBV29-1
J: TRBJ1-1
size: NA
CDR3: CSVLTGTANTEAFF
DNA: TGCAGCGTTCTTACCGGGACGGCGAACACTGAAGCTTTCTTT

D: NA
V: TRBV15
J: TRBJ2-5
size: NA
CDR3: CATSRGSAVKRPSKETQYF
DNA: TGTGCCACCAGCAGAGGTTCAGCCGTCAAGAGACCCAGTAAAGAGACCCAGTACTTC

D: NA
V: TRBV6-6
J: TRBJ1-5
size: NA
CDR3: CASWAGNQPQHF
DNA: TGTGCCAGCTGGGCCGGCAATCAGCCCCAGCATTTT

D: NA
V: TRBV20-1
J: TRBJ2-5
size: NA
CDR3: CSARHETQYF
DNA: TGCAGTGCCCGTCACGAGACCCAGTACTTC

D: TRBD2
V: TRBV7-2
J: TRBJ2-6
size: NA
CDR3: CASSFSSGGGGANVLTF
DNA: TGTGCCAGCAGCTTTTCTTCGGGGGGGGGCGGGGCCAACGTCCTGACTTTC

D: NA
V: TRBV7-2
J: TRBJ1-5
size: NA
CDR3: CASSRASNQPQHF
DNA: TGTGCCAGCAGCAGGGCTTCTAATCAGCCCCAGCATTTT

D: NA
V: TRBV4-2
J: TRBJ1-3
size: NA
CDR3: CASSLGGHYGNTIYF
DNA: TGTGCCAGCAGCTTGGGTGGACACTACGGAAACACCATATATTTT

D: TRBD1
V: TRBV28
J: TRBJ1-5
size: NA
CDR3: CASRTGTGDYQPQHF
DNA: TGTGCCAGCAGAACTGGGACAGGAGACTATCAGCCCCAGCATTTT

D: NA
V: TRBV27
J: TRBJ1-5
size: NA
CDR3: CASSNLPGGGYSNQPQHF
DNA: TGTGCCAGCAGTAACCTTCCGGGAGGGGGATATAGCAATCAGCCCCAGCATTTT

D: NA
V: TRBV9
J: TRBJ1-2
size: NA
CDR3: CASSVAGTPMNGYTF
DNA: TGTGCCAGCAGCGTAGCTGGGACACCCATGAATGGCTACACCTTC

D: NA
V: TRBV28
J: TRBJ1-6
size: NA
CDR3: CASSLSETPLHF
DNA: TGTGCCAGCAGTTTATCTGAAACACCCCTCCACTTT

D: NA
V: TRBV5-4
J: TRBJ1-6
size: medium-sized
CDR3: CASSSHPTERSPLHF
DNA: TGTGCCAGCAGCTCCCACCCGACAGAACGTTCACCCCTCCACTTT

D: NA
V: TRBV14
J: TRBJ2-7
size: few
CDR3: CASSQRTGTYTYEQYF
DNA: TGTGCCAGCAGCCAACGTACCGGGACGTATACCTACGAGCAGTACTTC

D: NA
V: TRBV7-6
J: TRBJ2-2
size: NA
CDR3: CASSLTSRGITGELFF
DNA: TGTGCCAGCAGCTTAACCTCTAGGGGTATCACCGGGGAGCTGTTTTTT

D: NA
V: TRBV5-1
J: TRBJ1-1
size: NA
CDR3: CASSLASMNTEAFF
DNA: TGCGCCAGCAGCTTGGCATCCATGAACACTGAAGCTTTCTTT

D: NA
V: TRBV19
J: TRBJ1-5
size: NA
CDR3: CASSILAVNSNQPQHF
DNA: TGTGCCAGTAGTATTCTGGCAGTTAATAGCAATCAGCCCCAGCATTTT

D: NA
V: TRBV7-2
J: TRBJ2-3
size: NA
CDR3: CASSPWGERDSTDTQYF
DNA: TGTGCCAGCAGCCCATGGGGCGAAAGGGATAGCACAGATACGCAGTATTTT

D: TRBD1
V: TRBV7-2
J: TRBJ1-2
size: NA
CDR3: CASSSGQGAGGYGYTF
DNA: TGTGCCAGCAGCTCGGGACAGGGAGCAGGAGGGTATGGCTACACCTTC

D: NA
V: TRBV25-1
J: TRBJ1-3
size: NA
CDR3: CASAKRADSGNTIYF
DNA: TGTGCCAGCGCTAAGAGGGCAGACTCTGGAAACACCATATATTTT

D: NA
V: TRBV9
J: TRBJ1-6
size: medium-sized
CDR3: CASSVDGGREKPLHF
DNA: TGTGCCAGCAGCGTAGACGGCGGCAGGGAGAAACCCCTCCACTTT

D: TRBD1
V: TRBV25-1
J: TRBJ1-1
size: few
CDR3: CASTPTTGTGTMNTEAFF
DNA: TGTGCCAGCACCCCAACCACTGGGACAGGGACCATGAACACTGAAGCTTTCTTT